Listed below are T cell receptor beta chains from one sample, sequenced in a study of tumor-infiltrating lymphocytes in primary liver carcinoma. MiXCR, applied by TCRdb to the multiplex PCR reads, yields one record per CDR3 protein. The sample lists approximately 190,000 distinct CDR3 sequences, around four fifths occurring once. Sequenced material: tumor tissue from primary liver carcinoma. The receptors shown here come from a middle-aged man with primary liver carcinoma and hepatitis B virus infection. Each CDR3 is given with its conserved first and last residue. Each record gives: V gene, clone size, J gene, D gene, CDR3 DNA, CDR3 protein. A D gene is named only where the DNA matches it firmly. Part of the rows lack a size; the others show once, few, many or a class for expanded clones.

v_gene: TRBV4-3
abundance: .
j_gene: TRBJ2-3
d_gene: TRBD2
CDR3nt: TGCGCCAACAGCCAAAGGGAACTAGCGGGAGGGCCTAGCACAGATACGCAGTATTTT
CDR3aa: CANSQRELAGGPSTDTQYF

v_gene: TRBV11-1
abundance: .
j_gene: TRBJ2-4
d_gene: TRBD2
CDR3nt: TGTGCCAGTAGCTTTCCCGGGACTAGCGGGACCAAAAAGATTAAATACTTC
CDR3aa: CASSFPGTSGTKKIKYF

v_gene: TRBV7-2
abundance: once
j_gene: TRBJ2-7
d_gene: .
CDR3nt: TGTGCCAGCTACTTAGGAGGTTTACCCGTTACCTACGAGCAGTACTTC
CDR3aa: CASYLGGLPVTYEQYF

v_gene: TRBV14
abundance: .
j_gene: TRBJ2-7
d_gene: .
CDR3nt: TGTGCCAGCTGCTCCACTGGCAGGGTTTATTACGAGCAGTATTTC
CDR3aa: CASCSTGRVYYEQYF

v_gene: TRBV4-2
abundance: .
j_gene: TRBJ2-5
d_gene: .
CDR3nt: TGTGCCAGCAGCCAAGACCTGAGATCGATGGAGACCCAGTACTTC
CDR3aa: CASSQDLRSMETQYF

v_gene: TRBV7-8
abundance: .
j_gene: TRBJ2-6
d_gene: .
CDR3nt: TGTGCCAGCGGCTCTACGGTAACGCGCTTTGGGGCCAACGTCCTGACTTTC
CDR3aa: CASGSTVTRFGANVLTF

v_gene: TRBV14
abundance: .
j_gene: TRBJ2-3
d_gene: .
CDR3nt: TGTACCAGTAGCCCGACAGAACAGACTACGCAATATTTT
CDR3aa: CTSSPTEQTTQYF

v_gene: TRBV7-8
abundance: many
j_gene: TRBJ2-1
d_gene: TRBD2
CDR3nt: TGTGCCAGCAGCTTAGAATTGCTAGCGGGAGGGAAGGAGCAGTTCTTC
CDR3aa: CASSLELLAGGKEQFF

v_gene: TRBV11-2
abundance: .
j_gene: TRBJ2-7
d_gene: .
CDR3nt: TGTGCCAGCAGCCATAACAGGAACTCCGACGAGCAGTACTTC
CDR3aa: CASSHNRNSDEQYF

v_gene: TRBV6-1
abundance: .
j_gene: TRBJ2-7
d_gene: TRBD1
CDR3nt: TGTGCTAGCAGTGACAGGGACAGGGCCGAGCAGTACTTC
CDR3aa: CASSDRDRAEQYF

v_gene: TRBV12-3/TRBV12-4
abundance: .
j_gene: TRBJ2-1
d_gene: .
CDR3nt: TGTGCCATCAGCCTACTAGGCAATGAGCAGTTCTTC
CDR3aa: CAISLLGNEQFF

v_gene: TRBV7-2
abundance: .
j_gene: TRBJ2-7
d_gene: TRBD2
CDR3nt: TGTGCCAGCAGCTTACTCGGCGGGAGCGGAGACGAGCAGTACTTC
CDR3aa: CASSLLGGSGDEQYF

v_gene: TRBV4-1
abundance: .
j_gene: TRBJ2-3
d_gene: .
CDR3nt: TGCGCCAGCAGCCAAGAAGAAGGCACAGAAACGCAGTATTTT
CDR3aa: CASSQEEGTETQYF

v_gene: TRBV5-1
abundance: many
j_gene: TRBJ2-2
d_gene: .
CDR3nt: TGCGCCAGCAAGAAGTACGAGGAGCTGTTTTTT
CDR3aa: CASKKYEELFF

v_gene: TRBV29-1
abundance: .
j_gene: TRBJ1-2
d_gene: TRBD1
CDR3nt: TGCAGCGTTGCATACACCGTGACAGGGGGCTTGGACTACACCTTC
CDR3aa: CSVAYTVTGGLDYTF

v_gene: TRBV5-4
abundance: many
j_gene: TRBJ2-7
d_gene: .
CDR3nt: TGTGCCAGCAGCACCCCGAGTGGCGGGACCCACGAGCAGTACTTC
CDR3aa: CASSTPSGGTHEQYF

v_gene: TRBV29-1
abundance: .
j_gene: TRBJ2-5
d_gene: .
CDR3nt: TGCAGTGCCCAAGGTCCCGGGAGAGGGGGCATGAAGACCCAGTACTTC
CDR3aa: CSAQGPGRGGMKTQYF

v_gene: TRBV5-5
abundance: .
j_gene: TRBJ2-3
d_gene: .
CDR3nt: TGTGCGAGCAGCTTCACAGCTCGAACAGATACGCAGTATTTT
CDR3aa: CASSFTARTDTQYF

v_gene: TRBV6-1
abundance: .
j_gene: TRBJ1-4
d_gene: TRBD1
CDR3nt: TGTGCCAGCAGTGCGTTTCTTATCGGGACAGGACTTACTGCTAATGAAAAACTGTTTTTT
CDR3aa: CASSAFLIGTGLTANEKLFF

v_gene: TRBV6-2/TRBV6-3
abundance: .
j_gene: TRBJ2-1
d_gene: TRBD1
CDR3nt: TGTGTCAGCGGCGGACAGGTCCTTAGCTCATACAATGAGCAGTTCTTC
CDR3aa: CVSGGQVLSSYNEQFF

v_gene: TRBV6-5
abundance: .
j_gene: TRBJ2-1
d_gene: TRBD1
CDR3nt: TGTGCCAGCAGTTACTACTGGGACAGATCCTACAATGAGCACTTCTTC
CDR3aa: CASSYYWDRSYNEHFF

v_gene: TRBV29-1
abundance: .
j_gene: TRBJ2-1
d_gene: .
CDR3nt: TGCTGCGTCCCTAGCAGGAGTCTTGAGCAGTTCTTC
CDR3aa: CCVPSRSLEQFF

v_gene: TRBV28
abundance: few
j_gene: TRBJ1-2
d_gene: .
CDR3nt: TGTACCAGCAGTCAGGGCTCTGGCTACACCTTC
CDR3aa: CTSSQGSGYTF

v_gene: TRBV10-3
abundance: .
j_gene: TRBJ2-7
d_gene: TRBD2
CDR3nt: TGTGCCATCAGGGCTCCCCCCGGGACTATACTTACGTCTGGCGAGCAATACTTC
CDR3aa: CAIRAPPGTILTSGEQYF

v_gene: TRBV5-1
abundance: .
j_gene: TRBJ1-5
d_gene: .
CDR3nt: TGCGCCAGAAGCTTGGAGGGAACTAGCAATCAGCCCCAGCATTTT
CDR3aa: CARSLEGTSNQPQHF

v_gene: TRBV6-2/TRBV6-3
abundance: .
j_gene: TRBJ2-4
d_gene: .
CDR3nt: TGTGTCAGCAGTGGGGAGACAGGCTTTCAGCTGGCCAAAAACATTCAGTACTTC
CDR3aa: CVSSGETGFQLAKNIQYF

v_gene: TRBV24-1
abundance: .
j_gene: TRBJ2-1
d_gene: .
CDR3nt: TGTGCCACCAGTCATCCACAGGGGACTAACGGAAGCCATGAGCAGTTCTTC
CDR3aa: CATSHPQGTNGSHEQFF

v_gene: TRBV4-2
abundance: few
j_gene: TRBJ2-5
d_gene: .
CDR3nt: TGTGCCAGTATCCAAGTACGGGGGGCGGGGGAGACCCAGTACTTC
CDR3aa: CASIQVRGAGETQYF

v_gene: TRBV11-2
abundance: .
j_gene: TRBJ2-3
d_gene: .
CDR3nt: TGTGCCAGCAGACTTAGAACAGCGGCGTCCACTAGCACAGATACGCAGTATTTT
CDR3aa: CASRLRTAASTSTDTQYF

v_gene: TRBV11-2
abundance: .
j_gene: TRBJ2-6
d_gene: .
CDR3nt: TGTGTCAGCAGACCAAGGAGAGGGCGGACTGGGGCCAACGTCCTGACTTTC
CDR3aa: CVSRPRRGRTGANVLTF

v_gene: TRBV12-3/TRBV12-4
abundance: .
j_gene: TRBJ1-3
d_gene: .
CDR3nt: TGTGCCAGCAGCGTACATGGCTCTGGAAACACCATATATTTT
CDR3aa: CASSVHGSGNTIYF

v_gene: TRBV5-1
abundance: .
j_gene: TRBJ2-7
d_gene: TRBD1
CDR3nt: TGCACCAGCAGCTCCACAGGGGCCGACGAGCAGTACTTC
CDR3aa: CTSSSTGADEQYF

v_gene: TRBV29-1
abundance: .
j_gene: TRBJ1-1
d_gene: TRBD1
CDR3nt: TGCAGCACCGTTGTTGTAGGGGGCTTGCGCACTGAAGCTTTCTTT
CDR3aa: CSTVVVGGLRTEAFF

v_gene: TRBV6-1
abundance: .
j_gene: TRBJ2-6
d_gene: .
CDR3nt: TGTGCCAGCAGTGTCAGACAGGTGCGATTGTCTGGGGCCAACGTCCTGACTTTC
CDR3aa: CASSVRQVRLSGANVLTF

v_gene: TRBV29-1
abundance: .
j_gene: TRBJ1-2
d_gene: TRBD1
CDR3nt: TGCAGCGTCCTCCCTGACAGGGAGATGTATGGCTACACCTTC
CDR3aa: CSVLPDREMYGYTF

v_gene: TRBV4-3
abundance: few
j_gene: TRBJ2-7
d_gene: .
CDR3nt: TGCGCCAGCAGCCAAGATAGACGAAATCGGTTCTACGAGCAGTACTTC
CDR3aa: CASSQDRRNRFYEQYF

v_gene: TRBV11-2
abundance: .
j_gene: TRBJ2-2
d_gene: .
CDR3nt: TGTGCCAGCAGCCAAAGTGTGGACGGGGAGCTGTTTTTT
CDR3aa: CASSQSVDGELFF

v_gene: TRBV6-1
abundance: .
j_gene: TRBJ2-2
d_gene: TRBD2
CDR3nt: TGTGTCAGCAAATATACTAGCGGAAGACGGACCGGGGAGCTGTCTTTT
CDR3aa: CVSKYTSGRRTGELSF

v_gene: TRBV6-1
abundance: .
j_gene: TRBJ1-4
d_gene: .
CDR3nt: TGTGTCAGTAGGAATACCAGGCTCCGTGGGGAAAAACTGTTTTTT
CDR3aa: CVSRNTRLRGEKLFF

v_gene: TRBV5-1
abundance: .
j_gene: TRBJ2-1
d_gene: TRBD2
CDR3nt: TGCGCCAGCAGCTCCTCCTCAGGACTAGGGTCCCACAATGAGCAGTTCTTC
CDR3aa: CASSSSSGLGSHNEQFF

v_gene: TRBV29-1
abundance: .
j_gene: TRBJ2-1
d_gene: TRBD2
CDR3nt: TGCAGTAGGGGCGCTAGCGGGTTCAATGAGCAGTTCTTC
CDR3aa: CSRGASGFNEQFF

v_gene: TRBV6-6
abundance: .
j_gene: TRBJ1-6
d_gene: .
CDR3nt: TGTGCCAGCAGTAATACAGGAATTTCACACATCCATTTT
CDR3aa: CASSNTGISHIHF

v_gene: TRBV4-1
abundance: .
j_gene: TRBJ2-5
d_gene: TRBD2
CDR3nt: TGCGCCAGCATCCAAAATTCAGGACTAGTGGGAGAGACCCAGTACTTC
CDR3aa: CASIQNSGLVGETQYF

v_gene: TRBV29-1
abundance: few
j_gene: TRBJ2-7
d_gene: .
CDR3nt: TGCAGCGTTAGGGACCCTGGAACCTACGAGCAGTACTTC
CDR3aa: CSVRDPGTYEQYF

v_gene: TRBV10-3
abundance: .
j_gene: TRBJ1-1
d_gene: .
CDR3nt: TGTGCCAGCCGGTACTGGGGCACTGAAGCTTTCTTT
CDR3aa: CASRYWGTEAFF

v_gene: TRBV11-2
abundance: .
j_gene: TRBJ2-3
d_gene: TRBD2
CDR3nt: TGTGCCAGCAGCCGATGGCCGAGACTAGCGGGAGGGAGGACAGTTACGCAGTATTTT
CDR3aa: CASSRWPRLAGGRTVTQYF

v_gene: TRBV11-2
abundance: .
j_gene: TRBJ2-3
d_gene: .
CDR3nt: TGTGCCAGCACCTTACAAGCTGGAGTCAGCACAGATACGCATTATTTT
CDR3aa: CASTLQAGVSTDTHYF

v_gene: TRBV12-3/TRBV12-4
abundance: once
j_gene: TRBJ2-2
d_gene: .
CDR3nt: TGTGTCAGCAGTTTCCGGGGTAGCTGGAGGAACACCGGGGAGCTGTTTTTT
CDR3aa: CVSSFRGSWRNTGELFF

v_gene: TRBV14
abundance: .
j_gene: TRBJ1-6
d_gene: .
CDR3nt: TGTGCCAGCAGCCAATGGGTCGTGAGGTTTAATTCACACCTCCACTTT
CDR3aa: CASSQWVVRFNSHLHF

v_gene: TRBV5-4
abundance: .
j_gene: TRBJ1-1
d_gene: .
CDR3nt: TGTGCCAGCAGCAAGGGCAGTGCGTTGAGCACCGAAGCTTTCTTT
CDR3aa: CASSKGSALSTEAFF

v_gene: TRBV30
abundance: .
j_gene: TRBJ2-7
d_gene: .
CDR3nt: TGCGCCTGGAGTGGAGGCAGGGCCTACGAGCACTACTTC
CDR3aa: CAWSGGRAYEHYF

v_gene: TRBV5-5
abundance: .
j_gene: TRBJ1-2
d_gene: .
CDR3nt: TGTGCCAGCAGGGTACCGGGACGTTCTTGCTACACCTTC
CDR3aa: CASRVPGRSCYTF

v_gene: TRBV10-2
abundance: many
j_gene: TRBJ2-3
d_gene: .
CDR3nt: TGCGCCAGCAGTGAGACCTTTTATACGCAGTATTTT
CDR3aa: CASSETFYTQYF

v_gene: TRBV10-3
abundance: .
j_gene: TRBJ1-5
d_gene: .
CDR3nt: TGTGCCATCACTGAGGTACTACAAGGTCAGCCCCAGCATTTT
CDR3aa: CAITEVLQGQPQHF